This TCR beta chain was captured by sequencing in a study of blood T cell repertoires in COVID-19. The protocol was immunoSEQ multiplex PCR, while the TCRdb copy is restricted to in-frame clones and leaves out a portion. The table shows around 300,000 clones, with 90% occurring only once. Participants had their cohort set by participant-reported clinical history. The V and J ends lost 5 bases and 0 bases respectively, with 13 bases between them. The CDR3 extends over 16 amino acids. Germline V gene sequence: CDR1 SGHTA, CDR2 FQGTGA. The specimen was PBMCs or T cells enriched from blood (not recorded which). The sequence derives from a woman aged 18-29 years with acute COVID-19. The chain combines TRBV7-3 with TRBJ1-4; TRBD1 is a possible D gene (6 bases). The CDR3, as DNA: TGTGCCAGCAGCCTCACAGGGTTTGCAACTAATGAAAAACTGTTTTTT. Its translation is CASSLTGFATNEKLFF.